One and the same sample provided the 16 T cell receptor beta chains below, sequenced in a study of blood T cell repertoires in COVID-19. Profiled with immunoSEQ multiplex PCR; TCRdb holds only in-frame clones, not every one. The data contain 95,000 to 150,000 clones, around 77% of them singletons. The sample consisted of peripheral blood. All receptors derive from a man aged 60 to 69 with active or convalescent COVID-19.

This clone turned up a few times. The chain recombines TRBV5-4 with TRBJ2-1, with D perhaps matching TRBD1 (5 bases). This CDR3 region has 13 residues. V was shortened by 4 bases and J by 4 bases, with 9 bases between the two germline ends. Per germline, CDR1 SGHNT and CDR2 YYREEE (reference sequence). The CDR3, as DNA: TGTGCCAGCAGCGTTGACAGATACAATGAGCAGTTCTTC. Encoded protein: CASSVDRYNEQFF. The whole variable domain, filled in from reference TRBV5-4 and TRBJ2-1, reads ETGVTQSPTHLIKTRGQQVTLRCSSQSGHNTVSWYQQALGQGPQFIFQYYREEENGRGNFPPRFSGLQFPNYSSELNVNALELDDSALYLCASSVDRYNEQFFGPGTRLTVL.

CDR3 coding DNA: TGTGCCAGCAGTGAAGGGCTAGCGGCAGAGACCCAGTACTTC. Protein: CASSEGLAAETQYF. The V and J genes are TRBV2 and TRBJ2-5; 7 bases fit TRBD2. Germline CDR1 and CDR2: SNHLY and FYNNEI. The CDR3 has 14 amino acids. After removal of 1 base from V and 4 bases from J, the junction contained 3 bases not matched to a gene.

This clone showed up just a few times. The chain recombines TRBV2 with TRBJ1-5, with D unresolved. The V gene lost 5 bases and the J gene lost 7 bases, with 12 bases spanning the gap. Per the germline V gene, CDR1 is SNHLY and CDR2 is FYNNEI. This CDR3 comprises 13 residues. CDR3: CASSRDARQPQHF. Written as DNA, the CDR3 is TGTGCCAGCAGTCGGGATGCAAGGCAGCCCCAGCATTTT.

The rearrangement links TRBV3-1 (or the pseudogene TRBV3-2) to TRBJ2-1; a weak D match, TRBD1 (6 bases). The CDR3 spans 20 residues. With 0 bases removed from V and 4 bases from J, the gap between germline ends came to 25 bases. Germline V gene lookup returns CDR1 LGHDT and CDR2 YNNKEL (reference sequence). The chain's CDR3 is CASSQDWTEIPPVNYNEQFF. CDR3 nucleotides: TGTGCCAGCAGCCAAGATTGGACAGAAATCCCCCCGGTTAATTACAATGAGCAGTTCTTC.

The table lists this clone with a count of one. The gene calls are TRBV24-1 and TRBJ2-3, with D unclear. CDR3 length: 14 residues. Per germline, CDR1 KGHDR and CDR2 SFDVKD. Trimming shortened V by 1 base and J by 6 bases, and 10 bases separated the two germline ends. The CDR3 nucleotides read TGTGCCACCAGTGATTTTAGCAGCGCCGATACGCAGTATTTT. Translating it yields CATSDFSSADTQYF.

This clone is categorized as medium-sized (0.01 to 0.1%). The CDR3 here is CASSSNTGSYEQYF. The CDR3 DNA sequence: TGTGCCAGCAGCTCAAATACAGGGTCCTACGAGCAGTACTTC. The V and J genes are TRBV5-4 and TRBJ2-7, with D possibly TRBD1 on 6 matching bases. The CDR3 runs to 14 residues. The V gene lost 3 bases and the J gene lost 1 base, with 11 bases spanning the gap. Germline lookup yields CDR1 SGHNT and CDR2 YYREEE (reference sequence).

This clone was found once. The CDR3 reads CASSYGTGGDGANVLTF. The CDR3 region has the DNA TGTGCCAGCAGCTACGGGACAGGGGGCGATGGGGCCAACGTCCTGACTTTC. The chain recombines TRBV7-8 with TRBJ2-6, with TRBD1 matching over 12 bases. Germline V CDR1 and CDR2: SGHVS, FQNEAQ. V lost 4 bases to trimming and J lost 3 bases; unmatched junction nucleotides: 4. The CDR3 has 17 amino acids.

The CDR3 loop reads CASGLAGLNYEQYF. CDR3 nucleotides: TGTGCCAGTGGACTAGCGGGACTTAACTACGAGCAGTACTTC. This sequence joins TRBV6-5 and TRBJ2-7; 12 positions agree with TRBD2. The J segment lost 3 bases and the V segment lost 9 bases, leaving 6 bases of the junction unmatched. This CDR3 has 14 amino acids. The germline V gene encodes CDR1 MNHEY and CDR2 SVGAGI.

This clone was detected only a few times. CDR3 protein: CASSPSSPRRETQYF. The CDR3 DNA reads TGTGCCAGCAGCCCGTCCTCCCCTAGGCGGGAGACCCAGTACTTC. The gene calls are TRBV7-8 and TRBJ2-5; unclear D gene. The length of the CDR3 is 15 residues. Trimming stripped 5 bases from V and 5 bases from J, with 18 bases between. The germline CDR1 and CDR2 sequences are SGHVS and FQNEAQ.

In DNA, the CDR3 is TGTGCTAGTGGTTTCGGGGGGGAAGAGACCCAGTACTTC. It is translated as CASGFGGEETQYF. This chain links TRBV12-5 with TRBJ2-5, with 8 bases fitting TRBD2. The CDR3 spans 13 residues. V lost 3 bases, J lost 3 bases, and 0 bases stayed unmatched. Germline CDR1 and CDR2: LGHNT and FRNRAP.

The chain carries TRBV7-8 and TRBJ1-4; TRBD1 might be the D (5 bases). V lost 7 bases, J lost 8 bases, and 20 bases lay in between. This CDR3 has 15 residues. Per germline, CDR1 SGHVS and CDR2 FQNEAQ. CDR3 in amino acids: CASNGGYGGYEKLFF. For the CDR3, the DNA is TGTGCCAGCAATGGGGGTTATGGGGGGTACGAAAAACTGTTTTTT. The whole variable domain, filled in from reference TRBV7-8 and TRBJ1-4, reads GAGVSQSPRYKVAKRGQDVALRCDPISGHVSLFWYQQALGQGPEFLTYFQNEAQLDKSGLPSDRFFAERPEGSVSTLKIQRTQQEDSAVYLCASNGGYGGYEKLFFGSGTQLSVL.

This sequence joins TRBV28 and TRBJ2-5; TRBD1 matches 7 bases. V was pared by 10 bases and J by 5 bases, with 13 bases of the junction left unmatched. There are 14 residues in the CDR3. Germline CDR1 reads MDHEN; CDR2 reads SYDVKM. The CDR3 is CAIGTVGRGETQYF. DNA of the CDR3: TGTGCCATCGGGACAGTCGGACGGGGTGAGACCCAGTACTTC.

A single count supports this clone. V gene TRBV7-9 combines with J gene TRBJ2-3; D gene unclear. The germline V and J ends were trimmed by 3 bases and 6 bases, with 4 bases remaining between them. The CDR3 runs to 11 residues. Germline values: CDR1 SEHNR, CDR2 FQNEAQ (reference sequence). The DNA of the CDR3 is TGTGCCAGCAGCTTCGGGGATACGCAGTATTTT. Its translation: CASSFGDTQYF.

The chain couples TRBV18 to TRBJ1-1; a weak D match, TRBD1 (5 bases). Germline assignment: CDR1 KGHSH and CDR2 LQKENI. The CDR3 is 16 residues long. V was clipped by 2 bases and J by 1 base, with 14 bases between them. In DNA, the CDR3 is TGTGCCAGCTCACCATGGATGGGGCCGACGAACACTGAAGCTTTCTTT. Translated: CASSPWMGPTNTEAFF.

The V call is TRBV9, the J call TRBJ1-1; D perhaps matches TRBD1 (5 bases). The germline gives CDR1 SGDLS, CDR2 YYNGEE. V dropped 3 bases and J dropped 5 bases, with 11 bases sitting between them. The CDR3 sequence is 13 residues long. CDR3: CASSAQGWTEAFF. DNA for the CDR3: TGTGCCAGCAGCGCCCAGGGTTGGACTGAAGCTTTCTTT.

V is TRBV29-1 and J is TRBJ2-2; no definite D call. V was clipped by 4 bases and J by 0 bases, with 9 bases between them. Per the germline V gene, CDR1 is SQVTM and CDR2 is ANQGSEA. This CDR3 spans 14 amino acids. CDR3 DNA sequence: TGCAGCGTTGCTGATACTGCGAACACCGGGGAGCTGTTTTTT. Translated: CSVADTANTGELFF.